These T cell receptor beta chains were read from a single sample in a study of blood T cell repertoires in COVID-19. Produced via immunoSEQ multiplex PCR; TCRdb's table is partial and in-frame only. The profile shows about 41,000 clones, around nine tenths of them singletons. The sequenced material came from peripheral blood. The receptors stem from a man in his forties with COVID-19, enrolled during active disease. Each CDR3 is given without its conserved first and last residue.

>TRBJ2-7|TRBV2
ASRRLAGVDYEQY
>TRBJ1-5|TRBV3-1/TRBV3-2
ASSQAGGGRVQPQH
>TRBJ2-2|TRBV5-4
ASSLGLVGGELF
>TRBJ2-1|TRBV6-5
ASSWGAGYNEQF
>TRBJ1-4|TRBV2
ASSALRGGREKLF
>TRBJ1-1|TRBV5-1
ASSSTGAGTEAF
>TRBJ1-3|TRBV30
AWSVGGGSGNTIY
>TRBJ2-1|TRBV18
ASSSTGGEQF
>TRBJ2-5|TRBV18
ASSPEALAQETQY
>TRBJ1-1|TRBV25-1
ASSGDRVSEAF
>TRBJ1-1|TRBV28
ASTTFKGVGRLGTEAF
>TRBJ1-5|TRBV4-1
ASSQDNGQPQH
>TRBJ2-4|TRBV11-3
ASSLREEGLLKNIQY
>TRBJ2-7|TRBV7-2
ASSLVGGAPYEQY
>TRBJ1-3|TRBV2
ASSGLSGNTIY
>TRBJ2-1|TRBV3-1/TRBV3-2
ASRRDGSYNEQF
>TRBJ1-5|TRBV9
ASSVQGGNQPQH
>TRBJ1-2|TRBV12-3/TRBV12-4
ASSDRTGGYT
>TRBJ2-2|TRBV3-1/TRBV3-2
ASSLGVGELF
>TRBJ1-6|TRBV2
ASIPRSSYNSPLH
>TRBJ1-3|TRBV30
AWNLGGASGNTIY
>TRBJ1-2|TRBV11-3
ASSLGQHSYGYT
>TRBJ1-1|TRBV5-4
ASSTRDRVGTEAF
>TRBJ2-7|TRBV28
ASSLLLASYEQY
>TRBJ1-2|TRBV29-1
SVPDNRQLSYGYT